This T cell receptor (beta chain) is drawn from a study of beta chain features in type 1 diabetes (dated by TCRdb to between 2017 and 2018). Some background on the complete study: Mean age, gender distribution, total cell number and subset yield were not different between patients and healthy donors. A total of some 110 million sorted cells were examined across all samples, and a strong correlation was observed between cell number per subset and RNA yield. In the study, recently diagnosed type 1 diabetes patients and matched healthy donors were compared on the TCRB repertoires of their sorted circulating CD4+ T cell subsets. Naive and central memory subsets were obtained from all 30 or so donors, but regulatory and stem cell-like memory subsets were isolated from only 8 patients and roughly 8 healthy donors. Study-level results and caveats: Because cDNA rather than genomic DNA was sequenced, highly expressing activated cells could have been over-represented, although no difference in activation and CD3 levels was found between groups. Shorter templates might have been favored by PCR, but patient and control samples were amplified and corrected together, so both groups would have been affected equally by any skew. Because the HLA sub-analyses included only small numbers of individuals, any influence of HLA type on TCRB rearrangement was left unresolved. Naive, central memory and regulatory TCRB repertoires appeared more similar among patients than among healthy donors. Patients with type 1 diabetes made fewer insertions and deleted more nucleotides at VDJ recombination sites, implying thymic rearrangement abnormalities. A moderate but significant shortening of TCRB CDR3 length was observed in type 1 diabetes patients in all four CD4+ subsets.

There are 19 amino acids in the CDR3, from cysteine to phenylalanine inclusive. CDR3 DNA only is kept here, 57 bases in frame from base 1. V is clipped by 0 bases and J by 1 base, and the sequence between their germline boundaries is 19 bases long. The germline V gene provides CDR1 KGHSH and CDR2 LQKENI. Each donor gave one peripheral blood draw, around 100 mL on average, collected into heparinised tubes. Naive, central memory, regulatory and stem cell-like memory CD4+ T cells were sorted on a BD FACSAria II using a panel including CD45RO, CCR7, CD25, CD127, CD95 and CD27. Purity was above 95% for every sorted population. PBMCs were isolated immediately by Lymphoprep density gradient centrifugation and stained directly without culture. So that batch effects would be minimized, each experiment stained and sorted samples in pairs, pairing one healthy donor with one patient. There are a few counts of this clone. Its antigen is currently not known. Within one base of it there is no much larger clone, and no base qualities were kept.

The entire amount of isolated RNA was reverse transcribed using the High Capacity cDNA Reverse Transcription Kit, so the sequenced TCRB transcripts were expressed ones. Deep immunoSEQ sequencing was applied to naive, central memory and regulatory T cell samples, giving an average of approximately 3.8 million total reads per sample. Sorted cells were lysed in RLT buffer and RNA was extracted with DNase-treated RNeasy Micro or Mini kits, depending on cell number. To prevent cross-contamination, every cell subset was processed on its own, while patient and healthy donor samples were processed together. The immunoSEQ multiplex PCR was used to amplify TCRB sequences from cDNA, yielding 87-bp fragments that span the CDR3 region. Sequencing of the amplicons was performed on the Illumina HiSeq platform. On the authors' methods: PCR bias was computationally corrected using synthetic template baselines, reads within Hamming distance 2 were collapsed, and singletons that could not be merged were discarded. By aligning reads against IMGT, V, D and J genes, CDR3 length, and insertions or deletions at six rearrangement sites were assigned. Within each subset, clonotype counts were normalized to sorted cell number, and only after that were true diversity and Gini coefficients computed with the tcR R package. Repertoire sharing was quantified using the overlap coefficient calculated on TCRB nucleotide sequences. Entries here come from immuneACCESS through TCRdb and include only in-frame sequences with V and J called. Some clones fail to appear in such tables; in the studies checked, an unresolved V gene covers under half of the shortfall, and the cause of the remainder is unknown. V and J calls and clone size follow that table, whereas D and trimming were derived from the DNA. Present in this sample are over 150,000 clones, 7.5% to 10% of which were seen just once. Of the sample, around 0.65% is held by the ten largest clones.

This receptor was identified in a man in his late teens or twenties in good health. Sequences were obtained from central memory CD4+ T cells from blood. This receptor chain uses TRBV18 and TRBJ2-4, with a weak D call of TRBD1 (6 bases match). The DNA sequence is TGTGCCAGCTCACCACCGTACAGGGCTACCCCGCGGGCCAAAAACATTCAGTACTTC. Its amino acids are CASSPPYRATPRAKNIQYF.